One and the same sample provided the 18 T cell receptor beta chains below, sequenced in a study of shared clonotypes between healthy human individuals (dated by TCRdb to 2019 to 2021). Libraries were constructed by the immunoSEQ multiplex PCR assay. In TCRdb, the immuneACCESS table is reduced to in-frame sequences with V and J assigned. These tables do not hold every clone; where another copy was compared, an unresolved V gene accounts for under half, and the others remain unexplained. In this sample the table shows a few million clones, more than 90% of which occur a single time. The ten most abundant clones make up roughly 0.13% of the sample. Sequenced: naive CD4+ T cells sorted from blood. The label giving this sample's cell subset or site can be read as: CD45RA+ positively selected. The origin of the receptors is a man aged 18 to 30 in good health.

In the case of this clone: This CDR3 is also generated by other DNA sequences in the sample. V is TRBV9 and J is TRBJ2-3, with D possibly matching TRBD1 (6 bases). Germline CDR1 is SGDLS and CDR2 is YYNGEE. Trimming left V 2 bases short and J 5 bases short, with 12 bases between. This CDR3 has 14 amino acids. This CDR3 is CASSVLGAGDTQYF. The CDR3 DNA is TGTGCCAGCAGCGTTTTGGGGGCCGGAGATACGCAGTATTTT. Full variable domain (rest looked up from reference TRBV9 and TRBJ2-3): DSGVTQTPKHLITATGQRVTLRCSPRSGDLSVYWYQQSLDQGLQFLIQYYNGEERAKGNILERFSAQQFPDLHSELNLSSLELGDSALYFCASSVLGAGDTQYFGPGTRLTVL.

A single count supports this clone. The CDR3 spells CASSWTGAGEKLFF. The DNA of the CDR3 is TGTGCCAGCAGCTGGACAGGGGCGGGTGAAAAACTGTTTTTT. The J gene is TRBJ1-4, the V gene TRBV5-5; 9 positions agree with TRBD1. Germline loops: CDR1 SGHKS, CDR2 YYEKEE (reference sequence). This CDR3 spans 14 amino acids. V lost 3 bases and J lost 7; bases outside the gene matches: 4.

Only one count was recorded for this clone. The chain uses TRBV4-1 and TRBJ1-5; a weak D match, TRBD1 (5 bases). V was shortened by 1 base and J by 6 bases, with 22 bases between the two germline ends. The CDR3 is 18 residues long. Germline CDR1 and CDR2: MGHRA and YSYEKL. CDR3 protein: CASSQGFGGVLSGQPQHF. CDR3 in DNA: TGCGCCAGCAGCCAAGGATTCGGGGGGGTCCTCTCCGGTCAGCCCCAGCATTTT.

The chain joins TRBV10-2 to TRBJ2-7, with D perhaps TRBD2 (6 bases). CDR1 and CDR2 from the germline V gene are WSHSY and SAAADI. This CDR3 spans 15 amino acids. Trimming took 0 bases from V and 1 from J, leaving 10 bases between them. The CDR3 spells CASSESKAGSYEQYF. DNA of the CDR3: TGCGCCAGCAGTGAGTCGAAAGCGGGTTCCTACGAGCAGTACTTC.

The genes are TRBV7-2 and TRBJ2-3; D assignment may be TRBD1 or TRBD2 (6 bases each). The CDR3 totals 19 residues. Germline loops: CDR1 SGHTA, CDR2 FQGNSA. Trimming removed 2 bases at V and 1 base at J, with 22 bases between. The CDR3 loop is CASSLRGEGWAMGTDTQYF. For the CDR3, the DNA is TGTGCCAGCAGCTTAAGGGGGGAAGGTTGGGCCATGGGCACAGATACGCAGTATTTT. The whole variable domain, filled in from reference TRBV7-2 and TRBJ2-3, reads GAGVSQSPSNKVTEKGKDVELRCDPISGHTALYWYRQSLGQGLEFLIYFQGNSAPDKSGLPSDRFSAERTGGSVSTLTIQRTQQEDSAVYLCASSLRGEGWAMGTDTQYFGPGTRLTVL.

CDR3 nucleotides: TGTGCCGGCCGACCAGGGAAATCTGATAGCAATCAGCCCCAGCATTTT. This codes for CAGRPGKSDSNQPQHF. The V call is TRBV2, the J call TRBJ1-5; TRBD1 might be the D (5 bases). Looked up from germline, CDR1 is SNHLY and CDR2 is FYNNEI. V dropped 11 bases and J dropped 0 bases, with 20 bases sitting between them. The CDR3 spans 16 residues.

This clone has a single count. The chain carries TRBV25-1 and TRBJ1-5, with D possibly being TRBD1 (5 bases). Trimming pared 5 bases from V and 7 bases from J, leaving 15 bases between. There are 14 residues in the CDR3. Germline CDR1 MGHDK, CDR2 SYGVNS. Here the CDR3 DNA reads TGTGCCAGCAGTCCCCAGGGAGGAGGGCAGCCCCAGCATTTT. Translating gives CASSPQGGGQPQHF.

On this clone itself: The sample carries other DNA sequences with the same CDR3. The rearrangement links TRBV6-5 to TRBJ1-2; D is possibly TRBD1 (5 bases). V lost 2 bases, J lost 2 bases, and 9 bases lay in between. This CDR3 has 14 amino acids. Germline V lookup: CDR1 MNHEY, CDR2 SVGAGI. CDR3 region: CASSYKGQNYGYTF. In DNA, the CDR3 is TGTGCCAGCAGTTACAAGGGGCAGAACTATGGCTACACCTTC.

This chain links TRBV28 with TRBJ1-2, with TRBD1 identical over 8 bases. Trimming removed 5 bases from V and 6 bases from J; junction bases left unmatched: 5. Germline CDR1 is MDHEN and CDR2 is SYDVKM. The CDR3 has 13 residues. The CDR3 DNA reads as TGTGCCAGCAGTGAGACAGGGGATAATGGCTACACCTTC. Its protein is CASSETGDNGYTF.

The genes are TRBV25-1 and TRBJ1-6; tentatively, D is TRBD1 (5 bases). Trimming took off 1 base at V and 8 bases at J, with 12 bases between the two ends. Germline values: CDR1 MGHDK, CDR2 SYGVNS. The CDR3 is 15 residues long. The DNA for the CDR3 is TGTGCCAGCAGTGAATCGGCGGGGGGGTATTCACCCCTCCACTTT. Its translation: CASSESAGGYSPLHF.

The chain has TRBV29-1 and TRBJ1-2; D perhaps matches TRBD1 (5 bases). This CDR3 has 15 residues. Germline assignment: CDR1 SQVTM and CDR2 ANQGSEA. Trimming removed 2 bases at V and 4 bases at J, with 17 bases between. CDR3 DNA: TGCAGCGTTGAAAGGAGGGGAGGGGAGGGCTATGGCTACACCTTC. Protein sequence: CSVERRGGEGYGYTF. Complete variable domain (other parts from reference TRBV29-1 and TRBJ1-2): SAVISQKPSRDICQRGTSLTIQCQVDSQVTMMFWYRQQPGQSLTLIATANQGSEATYESGFVIDKFPISRPNLTFSTLTVSNMSPEDSSIYLCSVERRGGEGYGYTFGSGTRLTVV.

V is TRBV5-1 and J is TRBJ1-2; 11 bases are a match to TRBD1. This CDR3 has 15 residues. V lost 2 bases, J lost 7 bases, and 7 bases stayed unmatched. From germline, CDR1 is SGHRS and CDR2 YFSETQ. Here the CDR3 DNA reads TGCGCCAGCAGCTTTACGGGACAGGGGGTTGCTGGCTACACCTTC. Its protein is CASSFTGQGVAGYTF.

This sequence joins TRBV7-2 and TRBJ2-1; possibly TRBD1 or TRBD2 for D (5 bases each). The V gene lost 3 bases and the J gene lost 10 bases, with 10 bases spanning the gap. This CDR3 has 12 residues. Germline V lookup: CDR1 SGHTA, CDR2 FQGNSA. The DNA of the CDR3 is TGTGCCAGCAGCTTCTCCGGGACGGAGCAGTTCTTC. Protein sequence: CASSFSGTEQFF.

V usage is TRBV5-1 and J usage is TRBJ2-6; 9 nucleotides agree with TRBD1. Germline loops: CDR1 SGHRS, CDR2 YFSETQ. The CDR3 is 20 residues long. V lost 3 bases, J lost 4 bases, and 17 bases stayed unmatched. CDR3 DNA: TGCGCCAGCAGCTATGATCCCTTGACAGGGGGAAGTGTAGGGGCCAACGTCCTGACTTTC. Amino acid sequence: CASSYDPLTGGSVGANVLTF.

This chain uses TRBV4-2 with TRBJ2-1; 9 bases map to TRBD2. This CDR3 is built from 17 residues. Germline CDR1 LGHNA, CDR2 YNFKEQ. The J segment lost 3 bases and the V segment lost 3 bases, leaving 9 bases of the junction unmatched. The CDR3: CASSQHASGKSYNEQFF. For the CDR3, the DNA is TGTGCCAGCAGCCAGCATGCTAGCGGGAAAAGCTACAATGAGCAGTTCTTC.

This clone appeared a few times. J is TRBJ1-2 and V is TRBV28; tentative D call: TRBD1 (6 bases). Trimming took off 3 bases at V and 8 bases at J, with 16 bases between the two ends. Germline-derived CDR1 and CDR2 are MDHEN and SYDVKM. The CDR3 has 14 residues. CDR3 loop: CASSLERGWQGYTF. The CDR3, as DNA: TGTGCCAGCAGTTTGGAAAGGGGGTGGCAGGGCTACACCTTC.

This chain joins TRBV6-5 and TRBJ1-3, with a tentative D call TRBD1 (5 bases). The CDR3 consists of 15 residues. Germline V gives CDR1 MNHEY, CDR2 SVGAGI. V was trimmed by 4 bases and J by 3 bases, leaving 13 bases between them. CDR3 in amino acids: CASSSQGIGGNTIYF. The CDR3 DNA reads TGTGCCAGCAGTTCCCAGGGTATAGGTGGAAACACCATATATTTT.

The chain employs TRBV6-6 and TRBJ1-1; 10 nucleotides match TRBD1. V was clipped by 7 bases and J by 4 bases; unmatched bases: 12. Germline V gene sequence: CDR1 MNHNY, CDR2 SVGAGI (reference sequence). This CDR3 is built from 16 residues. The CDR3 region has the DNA TGTGCCAGCAAACCCGACAGGGGGCGGACTAGCACTGAAGCTTTCTTT. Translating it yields CASKPDRGRTSTEAFF.